This TCR beta chain was recorded in a study of PD-1 blockade in classical Hodgkin lymphoma. Study-level results: In newly diagnosed patients, baseline TCR diversity was reportedly below that of healthy donors. The study found complete responders had baseline diversity similar to newly diagnosed patients.

A word on this clone: No antigen is known for it.

TCRdb's copy holds only in-frame clones and misses some; the assay was immunoSEQ multiplex PCR. This table holds about 31,000 clones, 81% found once. Germline-derived CDR1 and CDR2 are MRHNA and SNTAGT. CDR3 size: 14 residues. As for time point: cycle 4 day 1 (C4D1), after less than seven weeks of nivolumab. Every patient had relapsed following autologous stem cell transplantation, and cohorts differed in brentuximab vedotin exposure. Complete response, partial response or progressive disease was each patient's best response. This receptor was obtained from a human donor with classical Hodgkin lymphoma. The chain couples TRBV6-4 to TRBJ2-5; 7 bases align to TRBD1. The DNA end is more similar to TRBJ2-7, so the J call may be wrong. The specimen comprised peripheral blood mononuclear cells (PBMCs), sampled before the fourth cycle of nivolumab. This CDR3 is CASSHWTGRDEQYF. CDR3 nucleotides: TGTGCCAGCAGCCACTGGACAGGACGGGACGAGCAGTACTTC.